This T cell receptor beta chain derives from a study of blood T cell repertoires in COVID-19. About the research overall: Acute and convalescent COVID-19 samples came from the United States, Italy and Spain. From T cells, B-cell-depleted T cells, or PBMCs came the material, which was cDNA or gDNA.

Original handling: Quantification of nucleated cells was approximated via reference gene primer amplification. Sequencing was performed with immunoSEQ multiplex PCR; in TCRdb, only in-frame clones are kept and a portion is missing. The V and J calls and clone size are taken from that table; D and trimming were inferred from the DNA. The sample shows approximately 15,000 clones, roughly 85% of them seen only once. Germline V lookup: CDR1 KGHDR, CDR2 SFDVKD. The J segment lost 4 bases and the V segment lost 5 bases, leaving 12 bases of the junction unmatched. This CDR3 is 17 amino acids long. The clonotype was recovered from an older woman with acute or convalescent COVID-19. The source material was peripheral blood. The chain carries TRBV24-1 and TRBJ2-7; 11 nucleotides align to TRBD2. The CDR3 sequence is CATSALRGLADFYEQYF. The DNA of the CDR3 is TGTGCCACCAGTGCCCTAAGGGGACTAGCGGATTTTTACGAGCAGTACTTC.